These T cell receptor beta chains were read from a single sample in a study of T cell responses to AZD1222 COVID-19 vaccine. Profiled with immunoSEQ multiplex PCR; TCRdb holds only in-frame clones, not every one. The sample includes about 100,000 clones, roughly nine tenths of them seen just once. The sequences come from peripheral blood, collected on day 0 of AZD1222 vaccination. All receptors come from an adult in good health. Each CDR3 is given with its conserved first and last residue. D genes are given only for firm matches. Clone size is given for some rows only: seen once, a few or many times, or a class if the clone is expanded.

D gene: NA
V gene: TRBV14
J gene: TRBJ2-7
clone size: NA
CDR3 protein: CASSQGLSAYEQYF
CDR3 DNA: TGTGCCAGCAGCCAAGGACTATCAGCCTACGAGCAGTACTTC

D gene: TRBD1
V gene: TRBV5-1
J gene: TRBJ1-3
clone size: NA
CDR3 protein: CASSPGTALNTIYF
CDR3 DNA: TGCGCCAGCAGCCCCGGGACAGCCTTAAACACCATATATTTT

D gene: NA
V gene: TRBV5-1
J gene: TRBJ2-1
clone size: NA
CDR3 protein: CASSFTGLYNEQFF
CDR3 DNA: TGCGCCAGCAGCTTTACAGGGTTATACAATGAGCAGTTCTTC

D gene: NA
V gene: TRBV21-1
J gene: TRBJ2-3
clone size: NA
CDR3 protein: CASSKGTSSGGRTDTQYF
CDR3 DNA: TGTGCCAGCAGCAAAGGGACTTCTAGCGGGGGGCGCACAGATACGCAGTATTTT

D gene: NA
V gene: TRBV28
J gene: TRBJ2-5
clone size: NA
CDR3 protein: CASSLIGGWQETQYF
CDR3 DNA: TGTGCCAGCAGTTTAATTGGGGGCTGGCAAGAGACCCAGTACTTC

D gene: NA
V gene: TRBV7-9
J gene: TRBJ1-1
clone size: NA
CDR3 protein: CASSLQPNTEAFF
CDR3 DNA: TGTGCCAGCAGCCTCCAGCCGAACACTGAAGCTTTCTTT

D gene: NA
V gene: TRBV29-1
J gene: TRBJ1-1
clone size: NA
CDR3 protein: CSGTMQGSYEAFF
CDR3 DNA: TGCAGCGGGACGATGCAGGGGTCCTATGAAGCTTTCTTT

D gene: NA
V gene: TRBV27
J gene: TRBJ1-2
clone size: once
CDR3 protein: CASRPGTFGISYGYTF
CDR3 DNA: TGTGCCAGCAGACCCGGGACCTTTGGGATTTCCTATGGCTACACCTTC

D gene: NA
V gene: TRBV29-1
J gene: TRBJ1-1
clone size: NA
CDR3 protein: CSVGGRQNTEAFF
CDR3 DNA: TGCAGCGTTGGGGGACGGCAGAACACTGAAGCTTTCTTT

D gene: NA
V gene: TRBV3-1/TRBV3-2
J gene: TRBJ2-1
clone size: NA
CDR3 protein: CASSQDPSAAYNEQFF
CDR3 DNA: TGTGCCAGCAGCCAAGATCCGAGCGCGGCGTACAATGAGCAGTTCTTC

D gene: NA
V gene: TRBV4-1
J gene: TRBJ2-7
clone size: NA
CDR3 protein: CASSQDGGLNSYEQYF
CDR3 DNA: TGCGCCAGCAGCCAAGATGGGGGACTGAACTCCTACGAGCAGTACTTC

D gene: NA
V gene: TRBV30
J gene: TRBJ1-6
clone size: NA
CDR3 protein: CAWSVQVGAGSPLHF
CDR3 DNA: TGTGCCTGGAGTGTACAGGTGGGGGCCGGATCACCCCTCCACTTT

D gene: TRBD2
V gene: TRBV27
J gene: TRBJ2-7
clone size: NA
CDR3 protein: CASSLGLAGSTEQYF
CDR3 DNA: TGTGCCAGCAGTTTGGGACTAGCGGGGTCCACCGAGCAGTACTTC

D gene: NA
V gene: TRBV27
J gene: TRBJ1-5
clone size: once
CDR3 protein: CASSFGEAQPQHF
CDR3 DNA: TGTGCCAGCAGTTTTGGCGAAGCTCAGCCCCAGCATTTT

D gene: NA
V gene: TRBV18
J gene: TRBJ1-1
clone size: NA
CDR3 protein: CASSPARQALEAEAFF
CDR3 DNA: TGTGCCAGCTCACCGGCCCGACAGGCGTTGGAGGCTGAAGCTTTCTTT

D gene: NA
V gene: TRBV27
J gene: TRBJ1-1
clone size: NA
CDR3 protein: CASSLSWGRANTEAFF
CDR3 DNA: TGTGCCAGCAGTTTATCCTGGGGGAGGGCAAACACTGAAGCTTTCTTT

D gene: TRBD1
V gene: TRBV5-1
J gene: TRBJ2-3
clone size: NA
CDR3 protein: CASTSPGQSTDTQYF
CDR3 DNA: TGCGCCAGCACATCGCCGGGACAGAGCACAGATACGCAGTATTTT

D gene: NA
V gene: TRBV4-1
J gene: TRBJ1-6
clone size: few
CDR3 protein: CASSQEQYSPLHF
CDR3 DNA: TGCGCCAGCAGCCAAGAACAGTACTCACCCCTCCACTTT

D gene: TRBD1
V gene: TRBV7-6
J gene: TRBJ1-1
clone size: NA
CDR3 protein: CASSPGQAEAFF
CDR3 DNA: TGTGCCAGCAGCCCAGGACAGGCTGAAGCTTTCTTT

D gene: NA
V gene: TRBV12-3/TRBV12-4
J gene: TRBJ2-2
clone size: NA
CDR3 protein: CASSFEITGELFF
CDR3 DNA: TGTGCCAGCAGTTTTGAGATCACCGGGGAGCTGTTTTTT